This T cell receptor (beta chain) was found in a study of blood T cell repertoires in COVID-19. About the research overall: The United States, Italy and Spain supplied acute and convalescent COVID-19 samples. From T cells, B-cell-depleted T cells, or PBMCs came the material, which was cDNA or gDNA.

V was pared by 5 bases and J by 5 bases, with 15 bases between. This CDR3 region has 14 residues. The germline V gene has CDR1 SNHLY and CDR2 FYNNEI. Under the authors' procedure: By means of reference gene primer amplification, nucleated cell counts were estimated. This table comes from immunoSEQ multiplex PCR, and its TCRdb copy is limited to in-frame clones, with some not included. V, J and clone size reflect that table, while D and trimming were determined from the DNA. This table holds about 74,000 clones, 84% found once. This TCR derives from a man aged 70-80 years with acute or convalescent COVID-19. Sequences were obtained from peripheral blood. This chain uses TRBV2 with TRBJ1-2, with D possibly being TRBD1 (6 bases). Here the CDR3 reads CASSPDTGSYGYTF. For the CDR3, the DNA is TGTGCCAGCAGTCCCGACACAGGGAGTTATGGCTACACCTTC. The full variable domain, its missing parts supplied by reference TRBV2 and TRBJ1-2, is EPEVTQTPSHQVTQMGQEVILRCVPISNHLYFYWYRQILGQKVEFLVSFYNNEISEKSEIFDDQFSVERPDGSNFTLKIRSTKLEDSAMYFCASSPDTGSYGYTFGSGTRLTVV.